This T cell receptor (beta chain) came from a study of shared clonotypes between healthy human individuals. Across the study: Three plates each covered CD4 naive and memory; CD8 naive two, CD8 memory one.

CD45RA+ naive and CD45RA-negative memory subsets were separated from CD4+ cells. The V end was cut by 4 bases, the J end by 3 bases, with 12 bases between. The CDR3 runs to 14 residues. Germline CDR1 LNHDA, CDR2 SQIVND (reference sequence). Assay execution proceeded at the deep level. In the original analysis: ImmunoSEQ yielded junction-only sequences lacking quality scores, so filtering differed. Libraries were prepared by immunoSEQ multiplex PCR; TCRdb keeps only in-frame clonotypes and omits some of them. From that table come the V and J calls and clone size; the DNA was used to work out D and trimming. Among 2 million or so clones listed, about 95% were seen once. This clone appeared once.

The V call is TRBV19, the J call TRBJ1-2; no clear D gene. The sequenced sample was naive CD4+ T cells sorted from blood. Subset noted: CD45RA+ positively selected. This TCR was sampled from a man in his late teens or twenties in good health. The CDR3 sequence is CASSRTAKDYGYTF. In DNA, the CDR3 is TGTGCCAGTAGTAGAACCGCGAAAGACTATGGCTACACCTTC.